This TCR beta chain is from a study of blood T cell repertoires in COVID-19 (dated by TCRdb to 2018 to 2021). Broadly, across the study: Samples covering the acute and convalescent phases of COVID-19 were provided by collaborators in the United States, Italy and Spain. The prospective study material was composed of cDNA or gDNA derived from T cells, B-cell-depleted T cells, or PBMCs. The dataset comprised deeply sampled blood TCRbeta repertoires from subjects exposed to, actively infected with, or recovered from COVID-19. The repertoires were released in a freely available public database intended as a resource for research on the immune response to SARS-CoV-2. Samples were obtained from the ongoing ImmuneRACE study (first 160 participants) and from over a thousand subjects provided by 6 global collaborators. Sample metadata almost always included a de-identified subject ID, COVID-19 status, age in years and sex. HLA class I and class II types, where available, came from metadata supplied by the sample provider rather than from assay-based typing. Beyond this particular receptor, the publication reports: Clinical and demographic metadata were provided uncurated, with the amount varying by source and participant.

Collaborating institutions collected whole blood in K2EDTA tubes following their own protocols. For TCRbeta analysis, collaborators shipped samples in one of three forms: frozen whole blood, isolated PBMCs, or DNA extracted from either of those sample types. Notes on this clone: What antigen it recognizes has not been identified. Per-nucleotide qualities are absent, and no much larger clonotype sits a single base away.

TCRbeta CDR3 regions were amplified from genomic DNA using the immunoSEQ Assay, a bias-controlled multiplex PCR. The original methods were these. The number of nucleated cells in each sample was estimated from the amplification of reference gene primers within the assay. To quantify the absolute abundance of each unique TCRbeta CDR3 rearrangement, sequence reads were collapsed and filtered. For each sample, productive Simpson clonality was calculated by taking the square root of Simpson's diversity index across productive rearrangements. The clones in this table, taken by TCRdb from immuneACCESS, are in-frame only. Not every clone is retained; where verified, under half of the shortfall comes from an unresolved V gene, and the cause of the rest is unknown. The DNA was the basis for D and trimming; V, J and clone size are from that table. The sample data list 80,000 to 100,000 clones, and around nine tenths of these were observed just once. The ten largest account for roughly a sixth of the sample.

What was sequenced was peripheral blood. The clonotype comes from a woman of 80 years or more with acute or convalescent COVID-19.

The encoded CDR3 is CASSLAENGYTF. The DNA sequence is given as TGCGCCAGCAGCTTGGCCGAGAATGGCTACACCTTC. Recombination joined TRBV5-1 with TRBJ1-2; the D gene identity is not certain. The CDR3 spans 12 residues, from the cysteine through the phenylalanine. Only CDR3 DNA remains: 36 bases, in frame from the first base. Via the germline V gene, CDR1 is SGHRS and CDR2 YFSETQ. Trimming removed 0 bases from V and 6 bases from J, leaving 6 bases between the germline ends.